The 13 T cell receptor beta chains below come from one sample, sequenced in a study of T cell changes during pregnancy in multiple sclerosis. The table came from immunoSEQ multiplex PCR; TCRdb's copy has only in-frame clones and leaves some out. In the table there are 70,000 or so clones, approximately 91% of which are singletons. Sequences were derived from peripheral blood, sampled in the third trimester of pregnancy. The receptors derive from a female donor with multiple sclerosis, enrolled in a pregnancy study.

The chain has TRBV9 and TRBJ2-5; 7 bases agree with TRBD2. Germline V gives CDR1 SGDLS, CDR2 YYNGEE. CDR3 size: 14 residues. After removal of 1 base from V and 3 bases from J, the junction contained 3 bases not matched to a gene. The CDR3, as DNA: TGTGCCAGCAGCGTATCGGCGGGGGAAGAGACCCAGTACTTC. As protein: CASSVSAGEETQYF.

CDR3 in amino acids: CASSIRPGSPLHF. In nucleotides, the CDR3 is TGTGCCAGTAGTATACGACCGGGTTCACCCCTCCACTTT. The rearrangement links TRBV19 to TRBJ1-6, with no clear D. The CDR3 runs 13 residues. V dropped 2 bases and J dropped 9 bases, with 8 bases sitting between them. CDR1 is LNHDA and CDR2 is SQIVND in the germline V gene (reference sequence).

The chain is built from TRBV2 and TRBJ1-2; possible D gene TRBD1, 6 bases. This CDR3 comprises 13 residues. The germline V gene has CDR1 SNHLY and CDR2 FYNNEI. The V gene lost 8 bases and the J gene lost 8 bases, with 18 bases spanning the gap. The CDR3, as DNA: TGTGCCAGCGGAAGGACAGTCTATTACGGCTACACCTTC. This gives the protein CASGRTVYYGYTF. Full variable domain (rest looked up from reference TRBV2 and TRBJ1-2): EPEVTQTPSHQVTQMGQEVILRCVPISNHLYFYWYRQILGQKVEFLVSFYNNEISEKSEIFDDQFSVERPDGSNFTLKIRSTKLEDSAMYFCASGRTVYYGYTFGSGTRLTVV.

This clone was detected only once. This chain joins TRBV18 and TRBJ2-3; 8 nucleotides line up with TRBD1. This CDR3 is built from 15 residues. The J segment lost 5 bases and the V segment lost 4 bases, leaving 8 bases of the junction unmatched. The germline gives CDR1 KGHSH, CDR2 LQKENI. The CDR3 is CASSRGQERGDTQYF. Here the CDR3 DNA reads TGTGCCAGCTCACGGGGACAGGAGAGAGGAGATACGCAGTATTTT.

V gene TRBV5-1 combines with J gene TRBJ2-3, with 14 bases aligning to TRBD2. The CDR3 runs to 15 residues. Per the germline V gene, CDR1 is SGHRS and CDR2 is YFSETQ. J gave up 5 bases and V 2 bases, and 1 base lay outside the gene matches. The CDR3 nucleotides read TGCGCCAGCAGCTTCGGGACTAGCGGGGGAGATACGCAGTATTTT. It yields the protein CASSFGTSGGDTQYF.

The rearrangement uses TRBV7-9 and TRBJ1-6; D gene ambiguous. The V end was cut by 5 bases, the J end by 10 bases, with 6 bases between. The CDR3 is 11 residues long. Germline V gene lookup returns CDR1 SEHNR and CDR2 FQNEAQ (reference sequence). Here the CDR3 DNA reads TGTGCCAGCAGCGAGGGATCACCCCTCCACTTT. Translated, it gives CASSEGSPLHF.

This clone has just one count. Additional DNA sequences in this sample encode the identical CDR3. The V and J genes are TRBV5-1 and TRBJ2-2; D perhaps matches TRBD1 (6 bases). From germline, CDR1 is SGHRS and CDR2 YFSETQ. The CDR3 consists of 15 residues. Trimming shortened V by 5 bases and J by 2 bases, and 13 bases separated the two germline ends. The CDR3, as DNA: TGCGCCAGCAGTCCTTTACAGGGAAACACCGGGGAGCTGTTTTTT. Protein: CASSPLQGNTGELFF. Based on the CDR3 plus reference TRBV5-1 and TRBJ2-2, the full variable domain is KAGVTQTPRYLIKTRGQQVTLSCSPISGHRSVSWYQQTPGQGLQFLFEYFSETQRNKGNFPGRFSGRQFSNSRSEMNVSTLELGDSALYLCASSPLQGNTGELFFGEGSRLTVL.

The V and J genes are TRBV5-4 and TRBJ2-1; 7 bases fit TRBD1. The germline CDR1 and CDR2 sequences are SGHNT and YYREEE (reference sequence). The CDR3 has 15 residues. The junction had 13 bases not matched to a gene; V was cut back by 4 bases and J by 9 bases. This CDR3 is CASSPYRGQEVEQFF. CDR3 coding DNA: TGTGCCAGCAGCCCATATAGGGGGCAGGAGGTTGAGCAGTTCTTC.

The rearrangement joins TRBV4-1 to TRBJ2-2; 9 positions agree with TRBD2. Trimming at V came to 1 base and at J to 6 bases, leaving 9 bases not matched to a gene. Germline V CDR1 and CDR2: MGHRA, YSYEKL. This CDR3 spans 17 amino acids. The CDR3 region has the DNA TGCGCCAGCAGCCAAGTAGGGATAGCGGGGGAGGCCGGGGAGCTGTTTTTT. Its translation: CASSQVGIAGEAGELFF.

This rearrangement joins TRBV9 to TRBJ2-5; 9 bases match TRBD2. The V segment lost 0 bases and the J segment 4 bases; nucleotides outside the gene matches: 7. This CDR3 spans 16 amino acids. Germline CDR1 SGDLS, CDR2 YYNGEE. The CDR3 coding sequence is TGTGCCAGCAGCGTAGGAGCGGGGGGTTCCGGAGAGACCCAGTACTTC. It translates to CASSVGAGGSGETQYF.

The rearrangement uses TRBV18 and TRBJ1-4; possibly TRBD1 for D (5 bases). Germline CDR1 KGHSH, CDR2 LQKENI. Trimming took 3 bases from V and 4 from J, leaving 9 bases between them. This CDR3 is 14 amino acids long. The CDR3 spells CASSPTAINEKLFF. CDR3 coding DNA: TGTGCCAGCTCACCGACAGCGATTAATGAAAAACTGTTTTTT.

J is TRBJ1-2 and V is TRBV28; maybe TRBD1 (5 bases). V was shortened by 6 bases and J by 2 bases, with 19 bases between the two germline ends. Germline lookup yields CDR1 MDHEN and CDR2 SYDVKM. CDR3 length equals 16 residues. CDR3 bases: TGTGCCAGCAGGACCACGCGTGGGGCCACGAACTATGGCTACACCTTC. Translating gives CASRTTRGATNYGYTF.

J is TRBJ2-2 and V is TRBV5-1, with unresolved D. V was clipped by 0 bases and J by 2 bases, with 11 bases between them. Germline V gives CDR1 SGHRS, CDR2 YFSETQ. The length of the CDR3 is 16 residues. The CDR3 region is CASSLEVPGNTGELFF. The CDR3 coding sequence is TGCGCCAGCAGCTTGGAGGTCCCAGGAAACACCGGGGAGCTGTTTTTT.